This record covers a single TCR beta chain. What it binds is not known. The data are from a study of T cell repertoires in cytomegalovirus infection. Study results and caveats: HLA-C-restricted CMV-specific TCR beta clonotypes were dominant in the ex vivo response.

V dropped 8 bases and J dropped 10; count of bases not matched to a gene: 23. Germline CDR1 MNHEY, CDR2 SMNVEV (reference sequence). The CDR3 runs to 18 residues. One entry per CDR3 protein, called by TCRdb with MiXCR from the reads. This table holds 350,000 to 400,000 distinct CDR3 sequences, roughly a third found once. The chain is built from TRBV27 and TRBJ1-6; 7 bases fit TRBD1. The clonotype originates from a human donor in good health (CMV status not recorded). Some clones in this sample may be carry-over from other donors' samples. The sample was cultured PBMCs, taken from culture after CMV antigen stimulation. The CDR3 region is CASAIRGTGTAYTSPLHF. The CDR3, as DNA: TGTGCCAGCGCTATTAGGGGAACCGGGACAGCCTATACATCACCCCTCCACTTT.